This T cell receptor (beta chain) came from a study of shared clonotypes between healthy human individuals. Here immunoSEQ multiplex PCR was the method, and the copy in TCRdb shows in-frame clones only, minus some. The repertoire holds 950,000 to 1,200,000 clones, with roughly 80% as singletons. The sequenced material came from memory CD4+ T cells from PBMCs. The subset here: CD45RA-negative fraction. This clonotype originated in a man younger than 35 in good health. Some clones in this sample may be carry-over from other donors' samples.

The CDR3 region is CASSKNRDPLLGEQFF. CDR3 sequence (DNA): TGTGCCAGCAGTAAAAACAGGGACCCGCTATTAGGTGAGCAGTTCTTC. The chain joins TRBV28 to TRBJ2-1, with D possibly being TRBD1 (6 bases). Germline V gene lookup returns CDR1 MDHEN and CDR2 SYDVKM. The V end lost 5 bases, the J end lost 9 bases, and 23 bases lay between the germline ends. The CDR3 consists of 16 residues. Full variable domain (remainder filled in from reference TRBV28 and TRBJ2-1): DVKVTQSSRYLVKRTGEKVFLECVQDMDHENMFWYRQDPGLGLRLIYFSYDVKMKEKGDIPEGYSVSREKKERFSLILESASTNQTSMYLCASSKNRDPLLGEQFFGPGTRLTVL.